Below, one T cell receptor beta chain is given with its context. This record comes from a study of cytomegalovirus exposure and HLA in healthy donors. Looking at the study overall: Genotyping showed 75% to 90% of 398 donors falling in the Caucasian-associated ancestry cluster.

The PCR contained 60 Vbeta and 13 Jbeta primers. The table came from immunoSEQ multiplex PCR; TCRdb's copy has only in-frame clones and leaves some out. Of 80,000 or so clones listed, approximately 62% were seen once; the top ten hold roughly 4%. Germline V CDR1 and CDR2: GTSNPN, SVGIG (reference sequence). V lost 0 bases, J lost 10 bases, and 6 bases lay in between. The CDR3 runs to 11 residues. Source material: PBMCs. This TCR derives from a male donor in good health and CMV-seropositive. The chain combines TRBV30 with TRBJ1-4; D gene unclear. CDR3 protein: CAWSVEGKLFF. The CDR3, as DNA: TGTGCCTGGAGTGTAGAGGGAAAACTGTTTTTT.